The 19 T cell receptor beta chains listed next were all sequenced from one sample in a study of cytomegalovirus exposure and HLA in healthy donors. Primers included in the PCR were 60 Vbeta and 13 Jbeta primers. Clones were read by immunoSEQ multiplex PCR, and TCRdb kept only the in-frame ones, dropping some. Here the sample spans around 71,000 clones, approximately 70% being singletons. Sequenced input: PBMCs. These receptors came from a male donor in good health and CMV-seropositive.

J is TRBJ1-4 and V is TRBV29-1, with D unclear. In germline, CDR1 is SQVTM, CDR2 ANQGSEA. Trimming stripped 5 bases from V and 8 bases from J, with 6 bases between. The CDR3 sequence is 10 residues long. The CDR3 spells CSVREEKLFF. The CDR3 nucleotides read TGCAGCGTTCGGGAAGAAAAACTGTTTTTT.

V is TRBV7-2 and J is TRBJ2-7, with 7 bases lining up with TRBD1. Germline trimming cut 2 bases from V and 2 bases from J; bases unmatched to any gene: 6. Germline values: CDR1 SGHTA, CDR2 FQGNSA. CDR3 length: 15 residues. Here the CDR3 reads CASSLKGDSTYEQYF. The CDR3 nucleotides read TGTGCCAGCAGCTTAAAGGGGGACAGCACCTACGAGCAGTACTTC.

J is TRBJ2-3 and V is TRBV10-1; 12 bases are shared with TRBD2. Germline V CDR1 and CDR2: WNHNN, SYGVQD (reference sequence). The CDR3 has 16 amino acids. V was pared by 6 bases and J by 7 bases, with 11 bases of the junction left unmatched. CDR3 DNA sequence: TGCGCCAGCAGCCTAATGGCTAGCGGGGGGGCGAATACGCAGTATTTT. The encoded protein is CASSLMASGGANTQYF.

This clone has a handful of counts. The chain combines TRBV11-2 with TRBJ2-2, with 9 nucleotides matching TRBD1. Germline CDR1 reads SGHAT; CDR2 reads FQNNGV. V was clipped by 1 base and J by 6 bases; unmatched bases: 0. CDR3 length: 14 amino acids. The CDR3 nucleotides are TGTGCCAGCAGCTTAGGGACAGGGGCCGGGGAGCTGTTTTTT. It codes for CASSLGTGAGELFF.

This clone was counted only a few times. The chain is built from TRBV4-1 and TRBJ1-4, with 10 bases identical to TRBD1. This CDR3 contains 14 residues. Losses at the gene ends were 4 bases for V and 8 bases for J; bases not matched to a gene: 4. Germline V gene sequence: CDR1 MGHRA, CDR2 YSYEKL. The CDR3 spells CASSRGTGDEKLFF. CDR3 coding DNA: TGCGCCAGCAGCCGAGGGACAGGGGACGAAAAACTGTTTTTT.

Only one count was recorded for this clone. The chain has TRBV5-1 and TRBJ2-5; D gene ambiguous. The CDR3 is 12 residues long. Trimming took off 4 bases at V and 2 bases at J, with 6 bases between the two ends. The germline V gene encodes CDR1 SGHRS and CDR2 YFSETQ. The CDR3 sequence is CASSQDQETQYF. CDR3 DNA sequence: TGCGCCAGCAGCCAGGATCAAGAGACCCAGTACTTC.

DNA for the CDR3: TGTGCCTGGAGGACGGGAGTCTGGGAGCAGTACTTC. Amino acid sequence: CAWRTGVWEQYF. The chain employs TRBV30 and TRBJ2-7; maybe TRBD2 (6 bases). Looked up from germline, CDR1 is GTSNPN and CDR2 is SVGIG (reference sequence). CDR3 length: 12 residues. Deletions cut 3 bases from V and 7 bases from J, with 13 bases between.

V is TRBV2 and J is TRBJ2-7; the match to TRBD2 covers 9 bases. The CDR3 is 16 residues long. The J segment lost 6 bases and the V segment lost 3 bases, leaving 12 bases of the junction unmatched. CDR1 SNHLY and CDR2 FYNNEI come from the germline V gene. The CDR3: CASSDLAGGSPTEQYF. The CDR3 DNA follows: TGTGCCAGCAGTGACCTCGCGGGGGGGAGTCCTACCGAGCAGTACTTC.

This chain uses TRBV7-9 with TRBJ1-2, with no clear D. With 4 bases removed from V and 4 bases from J, the gap between germline ends came to 13 bases. Germline V lookup: CDR1 SEHNR, CDR2 FQNEAQ (reference sequence). This CDR3 region has 14 residues. The CDR3 sequence is CASSSSTWPYGYTF. As DNA, the CDR3 is TGTGCCAGCAGCTCTTCGACATGGCCCTATGGCTACACCTTC. Variable domain in full (rest from reference TRBV7-9 and TRBJ1-2): DTGVSQNPRHKITKRGQNVTFRCDPISEHNRLYWYRQTLGQGPEFLTYFQNEAQLEKSRLLSDRFSAERPKGSFSTLEIQRTEQGDSAMYLCASSSSTWPYGYTFGSGTRLTVV.

This clone was observed a handful of times. The J gene is TRBJ2-7, the V gene TRBV18; D may be TRBD2 (5 bases). The V gene's germline CDR1 is KGHSH and CDR2 LQKENI. V lost 1 base, J lost 5 bases, and 6 bases lay in between. There are 12 residues in the CDR3. CDR3 region: CASSPRADEQYF. As DNA, the CDR3 is TGTGCCAGCTCACCACGAGCGGACGAGCAGTACTTC.

The chain recombines TRBV2 with TRBJ1-1; D is ambiguous. The CDR3 runs to 14 residues. CDR1 and CDR2 (germline): SNHLY, FYNNEI. V was trimmed by 6 bases and J by 0 bases, leaving 11 bases between them. The CDR3 DNA sequence: TGTGCCAGCAGACCGCGGAACCTGAACACTGAAGCTTTCTTT. Translating it yields CASRPRNLNTEAFF.

V and J are TRBV18 and TRBJ2-3; 9 nucleotides line up with TRBD2. CDR1 and CDR2 (germline): KGHSH, LQKENI. Losses at the gene ends were 2 bases for V and 5 bases for J; bases not matched to a gene: 8. CDR3 length equals 16 residues. The CDR3 reads CASSPTAGGVRDTQYF. DNA for the CDR3: TGTGCCAGCTCACCAACTGCGGGAGGGGTCCGAGATACGCAGTATTTT.

The chain employs TRBV7-3 and TRBJ2-5; D not resolved. The germline V gene has CDR1 SGHTA and CDR2 FQGTGA. The CDR3 has 13 amino acids. Trimming shortened V by 2 bases and J by 5 bases, and 9 bases separated the two germline ends. CDR3 in amino acids: CASSLVIRETQYF. CDR3 sequence (DNA): TGTGCCAGCAGCTTAGTGATCAGGGAGACCCAGTACTTC. The full variable domain, with the rest looked up from reference TRBV7-3 and TRBJ2-5, is GAGVSQTPSNKVTEKGKYVELRCDPISGHTALYWYRQSLGQGPEFLIYFQGTGAADDSGLPNDRFFAVRPEGSVSTLKIQRTERGDSAVYLCASSLVIRETQYFGPGTRLLVL.

The rearrangement uses TRBV4-1 and TRBJ1-3; weak D call: TRBD1 (6 bases). The V gene's germline CDR1 is MGHRA and CDR2 YSYEKL. The V end was cut by 2 bases, the J end by 0 bases, with 17 bases between. CDR3 length: 18 residues. CDR3 region: CASSQTATGDSSGNTIYF. CDR3 nucleotides: TGCGCCAGCAGCCAAACTGCGACAGGCGACAGCTCTGGAAACACCATATATTTT.

The rearrangement joins TRBV18 to TRBJ1-4, with D tentatively TRBD1 (5 bases). Germline loops: CDR1 KGHSH, CDR2 LQKENI. V was cut by 4 bases and J by 7 bases, with 16 bases left in between. This CDR3 contains 15 residues. CDR3 sequence: CASSQSGNPSEKLFF. The CDR3 DNA sequence: TGTGCCAGCTCACAATCAGGGAATCCTTCTGAAAAACTGTTTTTT.

The chain couples TRBV11-2 to TRBJ1-1; no firm D call. The V gene lost 1 base and the J gene lost 0 bases, with 6 bases spanning the gap. This CDR3 spans 14 amino acids. CDR1 is SGHAT, CDR2 FQNNGV, per germline. CDR3 in DNA: TGTGCCAGCAGCTTAGTCATCATGAACACTGAAGCTTTCTTT. This codes for CASSLVIMNTEAFF.

The chain uses TRBV7-9 and TRBJ1-5; 7 positions match TRBD1. This CDR3 spans 15 amino acids. Germline CDR1 SEHNR, CDR2 FQNEAQ (reference sequence). J was trimmed by 3 bases and V by 5 bases; bases with no gene match: 7. The CDR3 region is CASSRDSTPNQPQHF. In DNA, the CDR3 is TGTGCCAGCAGCCGGGACAGTACGCCCAATCAGCCCCAGCATTTT.

The J gene is TRBJ2-3, the V gene TRBV25-1; TRBD2 agrees at 8 bases. CDR1 and CDR2 from the germline V gene are MGHDK and SYGVNS. Trimming at V came to 2 bases and at J to 10 bases, leaving 14 bases not matched to a gene. This CDR3 spans 16 amino acids. CDR3 DNA: TGTGCCAGCAGTGAACTTAGCGGGACCCGGCCGAGGGCGCAGTATTTT. Its protein is CASSELSGTRPRAQYF.

The chain links TRBV7-2 to TRBJ1-3; the match to TRBD1 covers 12 bases. Germline loops: CDR1 SGHTA, CDR2 FQGNSA. The CDR3 covers 17 residues. The V and J ends lost 1 base and 4 bases, in that order; junction bases with no gene match: 5. This chain's CDR3 is CASSLGGTGGKGNTIYF. CDR3 sequence (DNA): TGTGCCAGCAGCTTAGGCGGGACAGGGGGCAAGGGAAACACCATATATTTT.